This T cell receptor beta chain comes out of a study of blood T cells in healthy people across ages. Study results and caveats: Unsorted PBMC input precluded a conclusive naive versus antigen-experienced comparison. The percentage of naive T cells correlated strongly with TCR beta diversity.

This CDR3 contains 14 residues. Germline V gene lookup returns CDR1 SQVTM and CDR2 ANQGSEA. Trimming took off 4 bases at V and 1 base at J, with 13 bases between the two ends. Primers used in a second PCR of about 7 to 12 cycles were a sample-barcoded 5' primer and a J-beta primer mix. Samples each returned at least 3 million CDR3-containing paired-end reads. TCRdb reprocessed the 5' RACE reads with MiXCR, giving one entry per CDR3 protein. This table holds around 1,100,000 distinct CDR3 sequences, roughly two fifths found once. This clonotype was detected once. Its antigen is not known. J is TRBJ1-1 and V is TRBV29-1; D gene unclear. This receptor was obtained from a man younger than 35 in good health. What was sequenced was blood. The CDR3 DNA follows: TGCAGCGTTGGCCCCCGGGCCGCGAACACTGAAGCTTTCTTT. The encoded protein is CSVGPRAANTEAFF.